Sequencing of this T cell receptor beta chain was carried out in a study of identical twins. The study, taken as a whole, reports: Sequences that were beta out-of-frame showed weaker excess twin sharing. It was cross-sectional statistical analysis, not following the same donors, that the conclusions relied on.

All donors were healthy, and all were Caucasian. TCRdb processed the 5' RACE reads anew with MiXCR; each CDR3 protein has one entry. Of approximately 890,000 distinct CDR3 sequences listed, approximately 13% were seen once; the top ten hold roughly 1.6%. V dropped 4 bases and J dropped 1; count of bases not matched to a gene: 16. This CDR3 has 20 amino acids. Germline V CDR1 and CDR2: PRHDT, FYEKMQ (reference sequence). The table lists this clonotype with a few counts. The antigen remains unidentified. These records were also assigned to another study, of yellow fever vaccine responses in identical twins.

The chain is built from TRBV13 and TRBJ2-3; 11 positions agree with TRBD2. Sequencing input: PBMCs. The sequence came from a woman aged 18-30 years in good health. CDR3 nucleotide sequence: TGTGCCAGCAGCTCCCCCGCAACTAGCGGGAGACACGGAGGCACAGATACGCAGTATTTT. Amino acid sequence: CASSSPATSGRHGGTDTQYF.